This T cell receptor (beta chain) was retrieved from a study of neurological immune-mediated disorders. At the level of the study: Secondary progressive cases numbered 3 among the 35 or so multiple sclerosis patients, while the other 31 were relapsing-remitting. General study points: Subjects shared no identical expanded-clone CDR3 amino acid sequences, suggesting private TCR-beta repertoires in all groups.

This clonotype appeared a few times. The target antigen is unknown. The germline V gene has CDR1 DFQATT and CDR2 SNEGSKA (reference sequence). There are 13 residues in the CDR3. The V and J ends lost 1 base and 4 bases, in that order; junction bases with no gene match: 3. The authors made cDNA by 5'RACE with 10-nucleotide random UMIs. In TCRdb, the 5' RACE reads were re-called with MiXCR into one record per CDR3 protein. The data show around 68,000 distinct CDR3 sequences, 3.5% to 5% seen once. The source is a man in his forties or fifties with multiple sclerosis. The V gene is TRBV20-1, the J gene TRBJ1-2, with 7 bases identical to TRBD1. Sequencing was done on a sample of PBMCs. This CDR3 is CSARVRDSYGYTF. As DNA, the CDR3 is TGCAGTGCTAGAGTCCGGGACAGCTATGGCTACACCTTC.